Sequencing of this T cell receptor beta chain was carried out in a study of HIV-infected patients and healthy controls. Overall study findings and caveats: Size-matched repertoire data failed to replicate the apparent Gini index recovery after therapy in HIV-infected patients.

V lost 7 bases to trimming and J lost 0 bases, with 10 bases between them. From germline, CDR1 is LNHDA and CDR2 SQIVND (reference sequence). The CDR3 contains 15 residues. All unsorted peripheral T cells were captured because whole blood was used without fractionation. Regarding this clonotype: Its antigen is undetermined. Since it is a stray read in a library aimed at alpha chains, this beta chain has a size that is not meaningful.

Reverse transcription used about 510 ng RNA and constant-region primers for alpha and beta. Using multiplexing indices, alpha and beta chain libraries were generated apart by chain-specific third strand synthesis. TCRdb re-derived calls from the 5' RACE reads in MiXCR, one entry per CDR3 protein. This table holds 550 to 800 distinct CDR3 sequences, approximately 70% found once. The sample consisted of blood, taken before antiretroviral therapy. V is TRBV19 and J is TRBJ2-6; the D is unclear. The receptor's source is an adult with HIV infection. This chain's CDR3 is CASTDAASGANVLTF. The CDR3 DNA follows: TGTGCCAGTACGGACGCTGCCTCTGGGGCCAACGTCCTGACTTTC.